This paragraph covers one TCR beta chain sequence. As yet, its antigen is unknown. This sample was taken from a study of T cell responses to AZD1222 COVID-19 vaccine. Overall study results and limits: In a largely white British group with more females than males, clonal diversity was possibly underestimated. Only a handful of AZD1222 recipients, six or seven in all, had baseline seropositivity.

Trimming cost V 2 bases and J 8 bases, with 10 bases left between them. This CDR3 is 13 amino acids long. Germline CDR1 MGHDK, CDR2 SYGVNS. Only in-frame clones appear in the TCRdb table, and some are missing; sequencing was by immunoSEQ multiplex PCR. The table records 130,000 to 150,000 clones, over 75% of them present only once. The specimen was peripheral blood, collected 28 days after the second dose of the MenACWY control vaccine. This sequence joins TRBV25-1 and TRBJ2-1; D call uncertain. The origin of this receptor is an adult who received the MenACWY meningococcal vaccine as a control. The DNA for the CDR3 is TGTGCCAGCAGTGAACTCCGTGGGGATGAGCAGTTCTTC. Encoded protein: CASSELRGDEQFF. The complete variable domain, with remaining parts taken from reference TRBV25-1 and TRBJ2-1, reads EADIYQTPRYLVIGTGKKITLECSQTMGHDKMYWYQQDPGMELHLIHYSYGVNSTEKGDLSSESTVSRIRTEHFPLTLESARPSHTSQYLCASSELRGDEQFFGPGTRLTVL.